This T cell receptor beta chain was recovered during a study of T-cell memory formation after mild COVID-19. Findings and limits, study-wide: Detection of some responders pre-infection suggested pre-existing cross-reactive memory T cells participated.

Each CDR3 protein is one row after TCRdb ran MiXCR on the 5' RACE reads. The sample holds tens of thousands of distinct CDR3 sequences, about 14% seen once. CDR3 length equals 16 residues. With respect to this clonotype: Its antigen remains unknown.

The gene calls are TRBV21-1 and TRBJ1-1; TRBD1 is the table's D call, not checked against the DNA. TRBV21-1 is flagged as a pseudogene. The origin of this receptor is a man between 18 and 35 years old who had mild COVID-19 (a few samples of this study predate the infection). Cell type and time point are not known. The sample was PBMCs or a T cell subset sorted from them (not recorded which). CDR3: CASTQGQGARNTEAFF. The CDR3 DNA follows: TGTGCCAGCACACAGGGACAGGGGGCTAGGAACACTGAAGCTTTCTTT.